A single count supports the clone carrying this T cell receptor beta chain. The method was immunoSEQ multiplex PCR; TCRdb's version includes in-frame clones alone and lacks a portion of them. The sample shows around 230,000 clones, roughly 87% of them seen only once. The record originates from a study of blood T cell repertoires in COVID-19. Study context: Specimens from acute and convalescent COVID-19 originated in the United States, Italy and Spain.

This CDR3 comprises 13 residues. Trimming shortened V by 6 bases and J by 0 bases, and 8 bases separated the two germline ends. Germline V gives CDR1 MDHEN, CDR2 SYDVKM. This clonotype was sampled from a man aged 55 to 70 who had recovered from COVID-19. This chain connects TRBV28 to TRBJ1-1; D not resolved. Material for sequencing was peripheral blood. CDR3 loop: CASRGRLNTEAFF. CDR3 sequence (DNA): TGTGCCAGCAGGGGCAGATTGAACACTGAAGCTTTCTTT.